This T cell receptor (beta chain) emerged from a study of blood T cells in healthy people across ages. Broader study findings: Among T cells, TCR beta diversity per million cells dropped roughly linearly as age rose.

Per the germline V gene, CDR1 is LNHDA and CDR2 is SQIVND (reference sequence). Trimming took 9 bases from V and 5 from J, leaving 25 bases between them. The CDR3 contains 16 residues. Many counts were recorded for this clonotype. Its target is not known. PCR was performed a second time for about 7 to 11 cycles using a sample-barcoded 5' primer and a J-beta primer mix. MiXCR, applied by TCRdb to the 5' RACE reads, yields one record per CDR3 protein. Of 500,000 to 700,000 distinct CDR3 sequences in the sample, approximately 30% were seen once. The sequenced sample consisted of blood. This clonotype originated in a woman older than 75 in good health. The gene calls are TRBV19 and TRBJ2-5, with a tentative D call TRBD1 (6 bases). CDR3: CASKSLEGHPGETQYF. The CDR3 DNA reads TGTGCCAGCAAAAGTCTCGAGGGACACCCTGGGGAGACCCAGTACTTC.